The 3 T cell receptor beta chains presented below share a single source sample, sequenced in a study of blood T cell repertoires in COVID-19. TCRdb keeps only in-frame clones here, not all; method: immunoSEQ multiplex PCR. This sample carries 150,000 to 200,000 clones, about 84% of them seen once, and the ten largest clones take over 15%. Sequenced input: peripheral blood. Source of these receptors: a person aged 70 to 85 with COVID-19, enrolled during active disease.

The chain employs TRBV19 and TRBJ2-1; 9 bases agree with TRBD1. The V gene's germline CDR1 is LNHDA and CDR2 SQIVND (reference sequence). V lost 2 bases, J lost 3 bases, and 5 bases stayed unmatched. The CDR3 covers 16 residues. The CDR3, as DNA: TGTGCCAGTAGTATACTCCCGGGACAGGGCTACAATGAGCAGTTCTTC. Amino acid sequence: CASSILPGQGYNEQFF.

The chain couples TRBV18 to TRBJ2-6, with TRBD1 matching 8 bases. After removal of 5 bases from V and 4 bases from J, the junction contained 10 bases not matched to a gene. Germline assignment: CDR1 KGHSH and CDR2 LQKENI. The CDR3 is 17 amino acids. The CDR3, as DNA: TGTGCCAGCTCATCAAATCGCCAGGGGGCCGGGGCCAACGTCCTGACTTTC. Protein sequence: CASSSNRQGAGANVLTF.

The CDR3 region has the DNA TGTGCCAGTATTGAAGCGGGGGCCTCCTACAATGAGCAGTTCTTC. It specifies CASIEAGASYNEQFF. The rearrangement uses TRBV19 and TRBJ2-1; 8 bases are a match to TRBD2. CDR1 LNHDA and CDR2 SQIVND come from the germline V gene (reference sequence). The V gene end was trimmed by 7 bases and the J gene end by 0 bases; junction bases not matched to a gene: 5. The CDR3 runs 15 residues. The full variable domain, in which reference TRBV19 and TRBJ2-1 provide the parts outside the CDR3, is DGGITQSPKYLFRKEGQNVTLSCEQNLNHDAMYWYRQDPGQGLRLIYYSQIVNDFQKGDIAEGYSVSREKKESFPLTVTSAQKNPTAFYLCASIEAGASYNEQFFGPGTRLTVL.